This record concerns one T cell receptor (beta chain) sequence. This sample stems from a study of shared clonotypes between healthy human individuals. Researchers divided each subset's genomic DNA evenly across several immunoSEQ plates. This table comes from immunoSEQ multiplex PCR, and its TCRdb copy is limited to in-frame clones, with some not included. Seen here are 2 million to 2.5 million clones, approximately 95% observed once, and the top ten hold around 0.4%. From CD4+ cells came CD45RA+ naive and CD45RA-negative memory subsets. The CDR3 length is 13 residues. Per the germline V gene, CDR1 is SGHRS and CDR2 is YFSETQ. The V end was cut by 2 bases, the J end by 8 bases, with 13 bases between.

The material sequenced was naive CD4+ T cells from PBMCs. Subset in this sample: CD45RA+ positively selected. This sequence joins TRBV5-1 and TRBJ1-1; D remains unclear. The receptor was isolated from a man between 18 and 29 years old in good health. Some clones in this sample may be carry-over from other donors' samples. The CDR3 protein is CASSLQGLGEAFF. Written as DNA, the CDR3 is TGCGCCAGCAGCTTACAAGGGCTTGGAGAAGCTTTCTTT.